Detailed here is one T cell receptor (beta chain). Its antigen is unknown. CDR1 is SGHTA and CDR2 is FQGNSA in the germline V gene. CDR3 length: 15 residues. V lost 5 bases to trimming and J lost 1 base, with 14 bases between them. The data derive from a study of cytomegalovirus exposure and HLA in healthy donors. Study background: Out of fewer than 400 genotyped donors, 81% belonged to the Caucasian-associated ancestry cluster.

Study findings and constraints: Within a later analysis, the majority of CMV-associated TCR beta chains appeared HLA-restricted. Three CMV-associated chains were confirmed in vitro to be specific for CMV antigens.

Researchers ran the PCR with 60 Vbeta and 13 Jbeta primers. Using immunoSEQ multiplex PCR, the repertoire was profiled, and TCRdb retains in-frame clones only, with some absent. The sample comprises roughly 100,000 clones, approximately 77% of which are singletons, and 8% to 10% rests with the top ten. The sequencing sample was made of PBMCs. The TCR was taken from a male donor in good health and CMV-seropositive. V gene TRBV7-2 combines with J gene TRBJ2-5; D unresolved. The CDR3, as DNA: TGTGCCAGCAGCCGTTCTGGGCCAATCCAAGAGACCCAGTACTTC. It codes for CASSRSGPIQETQYF.